The subject of this entry is one T cell receptor beta chain. Its matching antigen is unknown. These data belong to a study of cytomegalovirus exposure and HLA in healthy donors. Whole-study findings and limits: Most TCR sequences were uncommon, yet certain public TCRs appeared in many donors. There were reportedly fewer N-insertions in an Asian-associated ancestry cluster than the roughly 670-donor mean, in a later analysis. In all likelihood, a cluster of highly shared sequence variants was a sequencing artifact.

This CDR3 is built from 20 residues. Amplification used 60 Vbeta primers and 13 Jbeta primers. Produced via immunoSEQ multiplex PCR; TCRdb's table is partial and in-frame only. Of approximately 170,000 clones in the sample, less than 90% were seen once. While unrecorded immune exposures were likely, the donors were nominally healthy when sampled. Sequenced input: PBMCs. V and J are TRBV12-2 and TRBJ1-3; TRBD1, as called in the table, went unchecked against the DNA. TRBV12-2 is a recognized pseudogene. The sequence was collected from a woman between 50 and 59 years old in good health and CMV-seropositive. CDR3 residues: CASRFTPGQGTWLGGNTIYF. For the CDR3, the DNA is TGTGCAAGTCGCTTCACTCCGGGGCAGGGGACCTGGCTGGGTGGAAACACCATATATTTT.